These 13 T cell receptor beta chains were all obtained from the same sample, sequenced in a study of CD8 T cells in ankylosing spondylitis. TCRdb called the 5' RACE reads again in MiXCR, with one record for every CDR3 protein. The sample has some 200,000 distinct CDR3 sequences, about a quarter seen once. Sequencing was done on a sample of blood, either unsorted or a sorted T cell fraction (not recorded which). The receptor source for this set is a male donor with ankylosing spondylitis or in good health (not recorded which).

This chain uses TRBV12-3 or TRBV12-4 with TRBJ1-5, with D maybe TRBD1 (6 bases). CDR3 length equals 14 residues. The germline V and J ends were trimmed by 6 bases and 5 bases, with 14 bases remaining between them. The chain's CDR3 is CASSSNGGHQPQHF. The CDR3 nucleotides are TGTGCCAGCAGCTCGAACGGGGGGCATCAGCCCCAGCATTTT.

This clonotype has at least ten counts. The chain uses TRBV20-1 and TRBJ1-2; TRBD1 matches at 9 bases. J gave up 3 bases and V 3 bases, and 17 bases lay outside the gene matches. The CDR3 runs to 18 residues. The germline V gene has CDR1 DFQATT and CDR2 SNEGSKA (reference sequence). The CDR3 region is CSASLGQGTPKGDYGYTF. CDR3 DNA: TGCAGTGCTAGCCTCGGACAGGGGACGCCTAAGGGGGACTATGGCTACACCTTC.

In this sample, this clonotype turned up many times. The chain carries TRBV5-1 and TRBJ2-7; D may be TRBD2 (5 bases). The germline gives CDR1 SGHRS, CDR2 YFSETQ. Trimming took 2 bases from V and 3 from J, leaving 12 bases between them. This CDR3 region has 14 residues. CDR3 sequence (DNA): TGCGCCAGCAGCTTTTCCGGGAATGGCTACGAGCAGTACTTC. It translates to CASSFSGNGYEQYF.

CDR3 DNA: TGCGCCAGCAGCTTGGGGCGGCCCCAAGAGACCCAGTACTTC. Translated, it gives CASSLGRPQETQYF. The chain uses TRBV5-1 and TRBJ2-5; D gene uncertain. V was cut by 0 bases and J by 1 base, with 7 bases left in between. Germline V gives CDR1 SGHRS, CDR2 YFSETQ. This CDR3 has 14 residues.

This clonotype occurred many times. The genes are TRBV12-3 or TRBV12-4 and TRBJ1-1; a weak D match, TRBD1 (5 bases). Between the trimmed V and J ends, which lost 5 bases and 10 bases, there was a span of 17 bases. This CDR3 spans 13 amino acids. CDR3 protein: CASSLGVWGVAFF. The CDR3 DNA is TGTGCCAGCAGTCTAGGGGTTTGGGGTGTAGCTTTCTTT.

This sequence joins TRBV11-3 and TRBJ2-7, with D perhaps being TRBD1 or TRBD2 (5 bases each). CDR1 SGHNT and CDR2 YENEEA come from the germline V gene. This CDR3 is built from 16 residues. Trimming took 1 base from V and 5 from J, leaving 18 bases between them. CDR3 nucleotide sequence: TGTGCCAGCAGCTTAGGGTCCGGGACCCTTGTGCACGAGCAGTACTTC. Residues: CASSLGSGTLVHEQYF.

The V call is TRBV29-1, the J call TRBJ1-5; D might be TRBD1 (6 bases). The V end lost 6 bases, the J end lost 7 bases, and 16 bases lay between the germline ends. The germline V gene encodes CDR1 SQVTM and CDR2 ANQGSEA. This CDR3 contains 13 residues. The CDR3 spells CSVGQTQSQPQHF. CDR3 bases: TGCAGCGTCGGACAGACCCAAAGCCAGCCCCAGCATTTT.

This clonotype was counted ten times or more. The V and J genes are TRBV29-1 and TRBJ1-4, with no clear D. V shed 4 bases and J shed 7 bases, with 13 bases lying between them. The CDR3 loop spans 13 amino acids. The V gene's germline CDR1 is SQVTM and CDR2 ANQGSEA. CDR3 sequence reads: CSVAGTPSEKLFF. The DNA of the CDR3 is TGCAGCGTTGCGGGTACTCCTAGTGAAAAACTGTTTTTT.

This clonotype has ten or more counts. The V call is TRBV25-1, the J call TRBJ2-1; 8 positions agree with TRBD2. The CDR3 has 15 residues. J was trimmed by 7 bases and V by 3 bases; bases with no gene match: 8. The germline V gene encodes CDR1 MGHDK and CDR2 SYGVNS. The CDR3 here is CASSDPGLGFNEQFF. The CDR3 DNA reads TGTGCCAGCAGTGACCCGGGACTAGGCTTTAATGAGCAGTTCTTC. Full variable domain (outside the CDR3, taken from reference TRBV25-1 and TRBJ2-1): EADIYQTPRYLVIGTGKKITLECSQTMGHDKMYWYQQDPGMELHLIHYSYGVNSTEKGDLSSESTVSRIRTEHFPLTLESARPSHTSQYLCASSDPGLGFNEQFFGPGTRLTVL.

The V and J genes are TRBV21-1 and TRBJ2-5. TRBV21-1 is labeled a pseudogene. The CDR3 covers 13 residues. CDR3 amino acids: CASSTVDGATQYF. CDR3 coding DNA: TGTGCCAGCAGCACTGTAGACGGAGCTACCCAGTACTTC.

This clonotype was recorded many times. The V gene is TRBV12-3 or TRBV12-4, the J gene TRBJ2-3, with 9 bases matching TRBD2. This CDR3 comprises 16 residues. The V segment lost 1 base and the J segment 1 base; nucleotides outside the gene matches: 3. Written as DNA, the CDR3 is TGTGCCAGCAGTTTAGGTCCTAGCGGGGGCACAGATACGCAGTATTTT. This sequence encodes CASSLGPSGGTDTQYF.

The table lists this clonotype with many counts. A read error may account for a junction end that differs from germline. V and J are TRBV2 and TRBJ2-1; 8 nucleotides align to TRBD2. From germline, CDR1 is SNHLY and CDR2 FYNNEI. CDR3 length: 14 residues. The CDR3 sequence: CASREAGEPVEQFF. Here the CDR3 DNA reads TGTGCCAGCAGGGAAGCGGGAGAGCCGGTTGAGCAGTTCTTC.

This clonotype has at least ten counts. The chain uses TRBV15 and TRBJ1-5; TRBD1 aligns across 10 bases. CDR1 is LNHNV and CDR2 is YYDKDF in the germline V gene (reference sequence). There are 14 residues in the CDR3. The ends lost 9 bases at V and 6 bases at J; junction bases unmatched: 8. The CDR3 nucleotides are TGTGCCACTAGCCGACAGGGGGCAGGTCAGCCCCAGCATTTT. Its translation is CATSRQGAGQPQHF.